Listed below are T cell receptor beta chains from one sample, sequenced in a study of OX40 agonist ivuxolimab in advanced cancers. The repertoire was sequenced with immunoSEQ multiplex PCR; TCRdb's copy has only in-frame clones and lacks some. The repertoire holds about 32,000 clones, approximately 89% seen once, with approximately 26% in the top ten. Sample: CD4+ or CD8+ T cells sorted from blood, taken in a trial of the OX40 agonist ivuxolimab. Receptor source: an adult with an advanced solid tumor such as melanoma, head and neck, liver or kidney cancer. CDR3s include the opening cysteine and the closing phenylalanine or tryptophan. The order of the fields is J gene, V gene, clone size, D gene, CDR3 DNA, CDR3 protein. A D gene is named only where the DNA matches it firmly. A clone size is listed for some rows: how often the clone was seen (once, few, many), or a class if it is expanded.

TRBJ1-1 | TRBV4-1 | . | . | TGCGCCAGCAGCCAAGGGACGATGAACACTGAAGCTTTCTTT | CASSQGTMNTEAFF
TRBJ2-7 | TRBV9 | . | . | TGTGCCAGCACCCCGCGGGCTAGCGCCTCCTACGAGCAGTACTTC | CASTPRASASYEQYF
TRBJ1-1 | TRBV4-1 | . | . | TGCGCCAGCAGCCAGAGTCTCGACACTGAAGCTTTCTTT | CASSQSLDTEAFF
TRBJ1-2 | TRBV7-9 | . | . | TGTGCCAGCAGCTTAGCTTCGCTCCAGTCTAACTATGGCTACACCTTC | CASSLASLQSNYGYTF
TRBJ1-2 | TRBV10-2 | . | . | TGCGCCAGCAGTGAGTCGTTTTTGTATCAGGGTTCGGAGGATGGCTACACCTTC | CASSESFLYQGSEDGYTF
TRBJ2-4 | TRBV9 | . | . | TGTGCCAGCAGCGGAAGCGAAAACATTCAGTACTTC | CASSGSENIQYF
TRBJ1-4 | TRBV6-5 | . | . | TGTGCCAGCAGTTACGTCACAACTAATGAAAAACTGTTTTTT | CASSYVTTNEKLFF
TRBJ2-1 | TRBV7-6 | . | TRBD2 | TGTGCCAGCAGCTTAGCGGCGGGAGGGCCAAACAATGAGCAGTTCTTC | CASSLAAGGPNNEQFF
TRBJ2-7 | TRBV5-1 | . | TRBD2 | TGCGCCAGCAGCGGGGCGCTAGCGGCCAACTCCTACGAGCAGTACTTC | CASSGALAANSYEQYF
TRBJ2-5 | TRBV11-2 | . | . | TGTGCCAGCAGCTTTTCTGCAGCCCTGCAAGAGACCCAGTACTTC | CASSFSAALQETQYF
TRBJ2-2 | TRBV2 | . | TRBD1 | TGTGCCAGCAGTGTCCAAACAGGGGCCGGGGAGCTGTTTTTT | CASSVQTGAGELFF
TRBJ2-3 | TRBV28 | . | TRBD1 | TGTGCCAGCAGTTTAGGGACAGGGGATACGCAGTATTTT | CASSLGTGDTQYF
TRBJ2-1 | TRBV2 | . | TRBD2 | TGTGCCAGCATGGTCGGGAGGGCGCACACCTACAATGAGCAGTTCTTC | CASMVGRAHTYNEQFF
TRBJ2-3 | TRBV29-1 | . | TRBD1 | TGCAGCGTGCCGGGACAGAATACAGATACGCAGTATTTT | CSVPGQNTDTQYF
TRBJ2-7 | TRBV6-5 | . | . | TGTGCCAGCAGCCCCGGGACAAAATACGAGCAGTACTTC | CASSPGTKYEQYF
TRBJ2-5 | TRBV4-1 | . | TRBD2 | TGCGCCAGCAGCCAAGCCTTGGTGGCGGGGGGAAAGACCCAGTACTTC | CASSQALVAGGKTQYF
TRBJ2-7 | TRBV6-5 | once | . | TGTGCCAGCAGTTACTCCCATACCTACGAGCAGTACTTC | CASSYSHTYEQYF
TRBJ1-6 | TRBV7-9 | . | . | TGTGCCAGCAGCTCCTTTAGGGGGGGGATCGGTTCACCCCTCCACTTT | CASSSFRGGIGSPLHF
TRBJ2-3 | TRBV27 | . | . | TGTGCCAGCAGTCACGGGAGCTCCTATACGCAGTATTTT | CASSHGSSYTQYF
TRBJ1-2 | TRBV9 | . | . | TGTGCCAGCAACGGGGTAGACTATGGCTACACCTTC | CASNGVDYGYTF
TRBJ2-1 | TRBV29-1 | . | TRBD2 | TGCAGCGTTGAGATAGCGGGAGTATTTAATGAGCAGTTCTTC | CSVEIAGVFNEQFF
TRBJ1-1 | TRBV5-4 | . | . | TGTGCCAGCAGCTTGGCCGGGAGGACCACTGAAGCTTTCTTT | CASSLAGRTTEAFF
TRBJ2-7 | TRBV19 | . | . | TGTGCCAGTAGTAGTCGGGGTGCCTACGAGCAGTACTTC | CASSSRGAYEQYF
TRBJ2-1 | TRBV27 | . | . | TGTGCCAGCTTCCTAATGGGCCTGGCAATGGGCAATGAGCAGTTCTTC | CASFLMGLAMGNEQFF
TRBJ2-3 | TRBV28 | . | TRBD2 | TGTGCCAGCAGTTTACCCCAAGGACTAGCGGAGAGCACAGATACGCAGTATTTT | CASSLPQGLAESTDTQYF
TRBJ2-1 | TRBV6-1 | . | TRBD2 | TGTGCCAGCAGTGATCAAAGGGGAGGGCAGCAGTTCTTC | CASSDQRGGQQFF
TRBJ2-3 | TRBV11-2 | . | TRBD2 | TGTGCCAGCAGCTTAGCGGGGGGGCCAGATACGCAGTATTTT | CASSLAGGPDTQYF
TRBJ2-7 | TRBV6-1 | . | . | TGTGCCAGCAGTGAAGATTTTAAGCCAGAATCCTATTCCTACGAGCAGTACTTC | CASSEDFKPESYSYEQYF
TRBJ2-1 | TRBV29-1 | . | . | TGCAGTTCCGACTCTACCTCCTACAATGAGCAGTTCTTC | CSSDSTSYNEQFF
TRBJ1-2 | TRBV5-6 | few | . | TGTGCCAGCAGCTACGGGACCTATGGCTACACCTTC | CASSYGTYGYTF
TRBJ2-7 | TRBV30 | . | . | TGTGCCTGGAGCGGGAACTACGAGCAGTACTTC | CAWSGNYEQYF
TRBJ2-5 | TRBV19 | . | TRBD1 | TGTGCCAGTAGTATTTTGACAGGGCCTCAAGAGACCCAGTACTTC | CASSILTGPQETQYF
TRBJ1-6 | TRBV19 | . | . | TGTGCCAGTAGTATAGAGGGAACGGATTCACCCCTCCACTTT | CASSIEGTDSPLHF
TRBJ1-5 | TRBV7-6 | once | TRBD1 | TGTGCCAGCAGCCCGCCGGCCGGACAGGGGGTAGCTAAAATCCAGCCCCAGCATTTT | CASSPPAGQGVAKIQPQHF
TRBJ2-7 | TRBV5-1 | . | . | TGCGCCAGCAGCTTGCTAACCTCCTACGAGCAGTACTTC | CASSLLTSYEQYF
TRBJ2-7 | TRBV28 | . | . | TGTGCCAGCAGTCCCCGGGGAGTTACGGCCTACGAGCAGTACTTC | CASSPRGVTAYEQYF
TRBJ2-7 | TRBV5-1 | . | . | TGCGCCAGCAGCCAACACCCCCGCCTCGAGCAGTACTTC | CASSQHPRLEQYF
TRBJ1-5 | TRBV19 | . | . | TGTGCCAGTAATTCTCAGGACCATAGCAATCAGCCCCAGCATTTT | CASNSQDHSNQPQHF
TRBJ2-3 | TRBV11-2 | . | TRBD2 | TGTGCCAGCAGGCCTCTAGCGGGAGGACCCAACACAGATACGCAGTATTTT | CASRPLAGGPNTDTQYF